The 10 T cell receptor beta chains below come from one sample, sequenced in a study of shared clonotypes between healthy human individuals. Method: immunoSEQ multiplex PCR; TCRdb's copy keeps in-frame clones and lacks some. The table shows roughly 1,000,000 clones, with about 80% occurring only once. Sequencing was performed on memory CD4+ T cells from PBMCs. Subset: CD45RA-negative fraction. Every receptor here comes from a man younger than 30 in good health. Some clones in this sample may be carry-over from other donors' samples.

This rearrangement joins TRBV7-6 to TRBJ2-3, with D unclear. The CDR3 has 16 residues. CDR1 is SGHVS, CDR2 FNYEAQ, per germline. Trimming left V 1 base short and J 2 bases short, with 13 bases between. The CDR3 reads CASSLEGGMVTDTQYF. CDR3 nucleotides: TGTGCCAGCAGCTTAGAGGGCGGTATGGTCACAGATACGCAGTATTTT.

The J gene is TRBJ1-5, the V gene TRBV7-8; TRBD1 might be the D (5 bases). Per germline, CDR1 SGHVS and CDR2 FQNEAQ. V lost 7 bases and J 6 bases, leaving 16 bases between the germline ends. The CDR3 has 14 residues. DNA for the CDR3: TGTGCCAGCACTTCAGGCTCGAGGGGTCAGCCCCAGCATTTT. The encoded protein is CASTSGSRGQPQHF.

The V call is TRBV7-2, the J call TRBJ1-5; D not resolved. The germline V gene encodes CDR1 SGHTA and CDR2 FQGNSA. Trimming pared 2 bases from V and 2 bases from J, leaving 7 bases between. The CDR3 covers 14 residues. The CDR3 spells CASSLTWGNQPQHF. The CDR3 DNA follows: TGTGCCAGCAGCTTAACCTGGGGCAATCAGCCCCAGCATTTT.

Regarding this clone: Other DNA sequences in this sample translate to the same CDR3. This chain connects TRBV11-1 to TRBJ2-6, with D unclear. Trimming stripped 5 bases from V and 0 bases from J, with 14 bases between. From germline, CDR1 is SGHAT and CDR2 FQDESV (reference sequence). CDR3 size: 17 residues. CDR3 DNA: TGTGCCAGCAGCCATTATCACCCATACTCTGGGGCCAACGTCCTGACTTTC. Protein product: CASSHYHPYSGANVLTF.

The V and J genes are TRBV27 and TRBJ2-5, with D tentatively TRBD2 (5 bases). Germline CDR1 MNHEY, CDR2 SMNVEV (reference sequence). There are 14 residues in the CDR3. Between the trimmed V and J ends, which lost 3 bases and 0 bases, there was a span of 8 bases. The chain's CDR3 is CASSFHGNQETQYF. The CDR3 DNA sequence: TGTGCCAGCAGTTTTCACGGGAACCAAGAGACCCAGTACTTC.

The chain's CDR3 is CASRKEQGARGYTF. CDR3 DNA: TGTGCCAGCAGGAAAGAACAGGGGGCCCGTGGCTACACCTTC. The gene calls are TRBV9 and TRBJ1-2; 9 nucleotides agree with TRBD1. Trimming at V came to 5 bases and at J to 7 bases, leaving 9 bases not matched to a gene. This CDR3 contains 14 residues. Germline V gene data show CDR1 as SGDLS and CDR2 as YYNGEE. Supplemented by reference TRBV9 and TRBJ1-2, the full variable domain reads DSGVTQTPKHLITATGQRVTLRCSPRSGDLSVYWYQQSLDQGLQFLIQYYNGEERAKGNILERFSAQQFPDLHSELNLSSLELGDSALYFCASRKEQGARGYTFGSGTRLTVV.

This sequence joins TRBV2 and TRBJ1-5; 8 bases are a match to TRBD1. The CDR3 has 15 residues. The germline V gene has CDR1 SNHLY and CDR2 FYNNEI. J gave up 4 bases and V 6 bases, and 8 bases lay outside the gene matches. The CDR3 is CASRYGQGLNQPQHF. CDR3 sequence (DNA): TGTGCCAGCAGATACGGACAGGGACTGAATCAGCCCCAGCATTTT.

CDR3 bases: TGTGCCATCAGGGGGGCGCAGACCTACGAGCAGTACTTC. It specifies CAIRGAQTYEQYF. The J gene is TRBJ2-7, the V gene TRBV10-3, with D perhaps matching TRBD1 (6 bases). The CDR3 runs 13 residues. V lost 6 bases and J lost 2, with 11 bases in between. CDR1 is ENHRY, CDR2 SYGVKD, per germline.

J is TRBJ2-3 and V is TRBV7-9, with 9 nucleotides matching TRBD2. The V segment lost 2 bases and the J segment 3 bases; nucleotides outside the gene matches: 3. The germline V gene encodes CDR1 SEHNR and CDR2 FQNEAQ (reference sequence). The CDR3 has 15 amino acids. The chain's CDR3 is CASSLIAGVTDTQYF. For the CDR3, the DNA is TGTGCCAGCAGCTTAATAGCGGGAGTTACAGATACGCAGTATTTT.

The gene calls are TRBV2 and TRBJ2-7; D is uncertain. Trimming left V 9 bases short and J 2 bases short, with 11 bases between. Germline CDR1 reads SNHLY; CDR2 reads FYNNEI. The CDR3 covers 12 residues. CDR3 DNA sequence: TGTGCCAGTGCACTGGCAGCCTACGAGCAGTACTTC. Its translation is CASALAAYEQYF.